The 32 T cell receptor beta chains reported below all come from one sample, sequenced in a study of cytomegalovirus exposure and HLA in healthy donors. Clones were sequenced by immunoSEQ multiplex PCR, and TCRdb holds only the in-frame ones, with some missing. This table has 220,000 or so clones, 65% to 85% appearing once. Sequences were obtained from PBMCs. The receptors were sampled from a woman aged 25 to 39 in good health and CMV-seropositive.

This clone occurred once. The rearrangement links TRBV5-4 to TRBJ2-5; D uncertain. The CDR3 runs to 15 residues. V shed 4 bases and J shed 2 bases, with 15 bases lying between them. Germline-derived CDR1 and CDR2 are SGHNT and YYREEE (reference sequence). The DNA of the CDR3 is TGTGCCAGCAGCCTACCACCTAGAACTCAAGAGACCCAGTACTTC. This codes for CASSLPPRTQETQYF.

This clone is a singleton in its sample. The J gene is TRBJ1-1, the V gene TRBV11-2, with TRBD1 matching 9 bases. Trimming at V came to 4 bases and at J to 5 bases, leaving 5 bases not matched to a gene. Germline CDR1 reads SGHAT; CDR2 reads FQNNGV. This CDR3 is built from 14 residues. The CDR3 sequence: CASSWGQGETEAFF. DNA of the CDR3: TGTGCCAGCAGCTGGGGACAGGGAGAAACTGAAGCTTTCTTT. Supplemented by reference TRBV11-2 and TRBJ1-1, the full variable domain reads EAGVAQSPRYKIIEKRQSVAFWCNPISGHATLYWYQQILGQGPKLLIQFQNNGVVDDSQLPKDRFSAERLKGVDSTLKIQPAKLEDSAVYLCASSWGQGETEAFFGQGTRLTVV.

This chain uses TRBV30 with TRBJ2-1; 9 nucleotides align to TRBD2. This CDR3 region has 13 residues. Germline V gene sequence: CDR1 GTSNPN, CDR2 SVGIG (reference sequence). After removal of 3 bases from V and 5 bases from J, the junction contained 2 bases not matched to a gene. CDR3 in DNA: TGTGCCTGGAGCGGCGGGAGGGACAATGAGCAGTTCTTC. Protein sequence: CAWSGGRDNEQFF.

This clone was seen ten or more times. The chain joins TRBV6-1 to TRBJ1-4; a weak D match, TRBD1 (6 bases). This CDR3 has 17 residues. The ends were cut back, 4 bases at V and 7 bases at J, with 22 bases in the middle. The germline CDR1 and CDR2 sequences are MNHNS and SASEGT. The CDR3 loop is CASSVLGLDRVGEKLFF. CDR3 coding DNA: TGTGCCAGCAGTGTGCTAGGACTGGACAGAGTGGGTGAAAAACTGTTTTTT.

The chain uses TRBV4-1 and TRBJ2-7; TRBD2 matches at 10 bases. CDR1 and CDR2 from the germline V gene are MGHRA and YSYEKL. The CDR3 has 15 amino acids. Losses at the gene ends were 3 bases for V and 5 bases for J; bases not matched to a gene: 7. This chain's CDR3 is CASSQISGTSDEQYF. In DNA form, the CDR3 reads TGCGCCAGCAGCCAGATCAGCGGGACTAGCGACGAGCAGTACTTC.

This clone was picked up one time. This rearrangement joins TRBV15 to TRBJ2-2, with D maybe TRBD1 (5 bases). With 6 bases removed from V and 0 bases from J, the gap between germline ends came to 14 bases. Per the germline V gene, CDR1 is LNHNV and CDR2 is YYDKDF (reference sequence). This CDR3 comprises 16 residues. The CDR3 is CATRGADRTNTGELFF. As DNA, the CDR3 is TGTGCCACCAGAGGGGCCGACAGAACGAACACCGGGGAGCTGTTTTTT.

The sample holds one count of this clone. This chain joins TRBV28 and TRBJ1-5; D is possibly TRBD1 (5 bases). Deletions cut 6 bases from V and 3 bases from J, with 15 bases between. CDR1 and CDR2 from the germline V gene are MDHEN and SYDVKM. The CDR3 loop spans 15 amino acids. CDR3 sequence: CASRGGDLTNQPQHF. As DNA, the CDR3 is TGTGCCAGCAGAGGAGGGGATCTTACCAATCAGCCCCAGCATTTT.

The chain is built from TRBV5-5 and TRBJ1-2, with TRBD1 as a possible D gene (6 bases). Germline CDR1 SGHKS, CDR2 YYEKEE (reference sequence). The CDR3 loop spans 12 amino acids. V lost 5 bases and J 2 bases, leaving 7 bases between the germline ends. DNA of the CDR3: TGTGCCAGCAGGGACAGCAACTATGGCTACACCTTC. This sequence encodes CASRDSNYGYTF.

The chain couples TRBV7-6 to TRBJ2-7; a weak D match, TRBD1 (6 bases). V was pared by 2 bases and J by 2 bases, with 13 bases between. The CDR3 has 15 residues. Germline V gene lookup returns CDR1 SGHVS and CDR2 FNYEAQ. The DNA of the CDR3 is TGTGCCAGCAGCTTAAATCAGGGGCAAACCTACGAGCAGTACTTC. The encoded protein is CASSLNQGQTYEQYF. The full variable domain, rest sourced from reference TRBV7-6 and TRBJ2-7, is GAGVSQSPRYKVTKRGQDVALRCDPISGHVSLYWYRQALGQGPEFLTYFNYEAQQDKSGLPNDRFSAERPEGSISTLTIQRTEQRDSAMYRCASSLNQGQTYEQYFGPGTRLTVT.

The J gene is TRBJ2-2, the V gene TRBV9, with TRBD1 identical over 7 bases. V was clipped by 4 bases and J by 0 bases; unmatched bases: 12. The CDR3 totals 18 residues. CDR1 is SGDLS and CDR2 is YYNGEE in the germline V gene. In nucleotides, the CDR3 is TGTGCCAGCAGCCGAGCCCGAATAGGGACAGCGAACACCGGGGAGCTGTTTTTT. Its protein product is CASSRARIGTANTGELFF. Drawing the rest from reference TRBV9 and TRBJ2-2, the complete variable domain is DSGVTQTPKHLITATGQRVTLRCSPRSGDLSVYWYQQSLDQGLQFLIQYYNGEERAKGNILERFSAQQFPDLHSELNLSSLELGDSALYFCASSRARIGTANTGELFFGEGSRLTVL.

V is TRBV7-9 and J is TRBJ2-3; possibly TRBD2 for D (6 bases). The germline gives CDR1 SEHNR, CDR2 FQNEAQ (reference sequence). V was shortened by 2 bases and J by 4 bases, with 16 bases between the two germline ends. The CDR3 has 16 amino acids. DNA of the CDR3: TGTGCCAGCAGCTTAAAACTAGCCGGAGGGGCAGATACGCAGTATTTT. This translates into CASSLKLAGGADTQYF.

J is TRBJ2-2 and V is TRBV5-6; TRBD2 agrees at 9 bases. The CDR3 is 15 amino acids. V shed 2 bases and J 6 bases; nucleotides not matched to a gene: 5. The germline V gene has CDR1 SGHDT and CDR2 YYEEEE. As DNA, the CDR3 is TGTGCCAGCAGCTTTCCTAGCGGGACCCCCGGGGAGCTGTTTTTT. It yields the protein CASSFPSGTPGELFF.

The chain carries TRBV10-3 and TRBJ2-1, with D hard to call. Germline V gene lookup returns CDR1 ENHRY and CDR2 SYGVKD. The CDR3 spans 13 residues. Trimming took off 4 bases at V and 4 bases at J, with 8 bases between the two ends. The CDR3 spells CAISGGQYNEQFF. CDR3 nucleotide sequence: TGTGCCATCAGTGGAGGTCAATACAATGAGCAGTTCTTC.

The V and J genes are TRBV19 and TRBJ2-7, with D hard to call. V was pared by 4 bases and J by 2 bases, with 9 bases between. Germline V gene data show CDR1 as LNHDA and CDR2 as SQIVND (reference sequence). This CDR3 comprises 13 residues. The CDR3 reads CASSRTITYEQYF. CDR3 sequence (DNA): TGTGCCAGTAGTAGGACGATTACCTACGAGCAGTACTTC.

V gene TRBV6-5 combines with J gene TRBJ2-3; D is unclear. The V end was cut by 0 bases, the J end by 2 bases, with 3 bases between. CDR1 is MNHEY and CDR2 is SVGAGI in the germline V gene. The CDR3 has 13 residues. The CDR3 DNA follows: TGTGCCAGCAGTTACTCCAACACAGATACGCAGTATTTT. The encoded protein is CASSYSNTDTQYF.

In DNA form, the CDR3 reads TGTGCCAGCAGCCCCGAACAGAGACAAGAGACCCAGTACTTC. Protein sequence: CASSPEQRQETQYF. V and J are TRBV5-6 and TRBJ2-5, with unresolved D. Germline V gene data show CDR1 as SGHDT and CDR2 as YYEEEE. V was shortened by 4 bases and J by 2 bases, with 12 bases between the two germline ends. The CDR3 runs 14 residues.

The J gene is TRBJ1-4, the V gene TRBV7-2; maybe TRBD1 (5 bases). The germline CDR1 and CDR2 sequences are SGHTA and FQGNSA. The CDR3 loop spans 14 amino acids. V was cut by 2 bases and J by 7 bases, with 11 bases left in between. The CDR3 DNA is TGTGCCAGCAGCTTATTGGATGGGGGTGAAAAACTGTTTTTT. It specifies CASSLLDGGEKLFF.

This clone was observed a few times. The chain combines TRBV6-5 with TRBJ1-2; possible D gene TRBD1, 6 bases. This CDR3 region has 12 residues. Germline assignment: CDR1 MNHEY and CDR2 SVGAGI. Trimming cost V 6 bases and J 8 bases, with 13 bases left between them. CDR3 sequence reads: CASRQGHWGYTF. CDR3 DNA: TGTGCCAGCAGGCAGGGGCACTGGGGCTACACCTTC.

This clone has just a few counts. This chain links TRBV6-5 with TRBJ1-2; TRBD1 aligns across 9 bases. Germline V lookup: CDR1 MNHEY, CDR2 SVGAGI. V was pared by 5 bases and J by 4 bases, with 5 bases of the junction left unmatched. The CDR3 totals 14 residues. CDR3: CASSTTGGAYGYTF. The CDR3 DNA reads as TGTGCCAGCAGTACGACAGGGGGAGCCTATGGCTACACCTTC.

V and J are TRBV5-1 and TRBJ2-5, with TRBD2 identical over 7 bases. The germline CDR1 and CDR2 sequences are SGHRS and YFSETQ. After removal of 0 bases from V and 2 bases from J, the junction contained 1 base not matched to a gene. The CDR3 length is 14 residues. CDR3 sequence: CASSLDGGQETQYF. In nucleotides, the CDR3 is TGCGCCAGCAGCTTGGACGGGGGGCAAGAGACCCAGTACTTC.

The chain combines TRBV4-2 with TRBJ1-2, with D possibly being TRBD1 (5 bases). V was shortened by 1 base and J by 6 bases, with 9 bases between the two germline ends. This CDR3 has 13 residues. CDR1 is LGHNA, CDR2 YNFKEQ, per germline. The CDR3 DNA reads as TGTGCCAGCAGCCAAGCAGGGTCTCATGGCTACACCTTC. Translating it yields CASSQAGSHGYTF.

The chain combines TRBV5-6 with TRBJ2-5; possible D gene TRBD2, 6 bases. V was trimmed by 3 bases and J by 1 base, leaving 13 bases between them. This CDR3 has 15 residues. CDR1 is SGHDT and CDR2 is YYEEEE in the germline V gene. In DNA, the CDR3 is TGTGCCAGCAGCTCTGTCGCGACTAGCCAAGAGACCCAGTACTTC. It specifies CASSSVATSQETQYF.

The genes are TRBV30 and TRBJ2-1; the match to TRBD2 covers 11 bases. The CDR3 runs 19 residues. CDR1 and CDR2 from the germline V gene are GTSNPN and SVGIG (reference sequence). V lost 0 bases, J lost 8 bases, and 18 bases stayed unmatched. The CDR3 protein is CAWSVRLAGSSLYTDEQFF. The CDR3 bases are TGTGCCTGGAGTGTGAGACTAGCGGGGAGCTCTCTCTACACCGATGAGCAGTTCTTC.

The chain has TRBV30 and TRBJ1-1; no reliable D call. This CDR3 region has 11 residues. Germline CDR1 reads GTSNPN; CDR2 reads SVGIG (reference sequence). Trimming took 0 bases from V and 6 from J, leaving 5 bases between them. DNA for the CDR3: TGTGCCTGGAGTGTTAAGCCTGAAGCTTTCTTT. Amino acids: CAWSVKPEAFF.

The genes are TRBV20-1 and TRBJ2-3; D gene unclear. Per germline, CDR1 DFQATT and CDR2 SNEGSKA (reference sequence). The CDR3 totals 11 residues. Trimming removed 4 bases at V and 6 bases at J, with 8 bases between. CDR3 in amino acids: CSATDPDTQYF. The CDR3 DNA sequence: TGCAGTGCTACCGACCCGGATACGCAGTATTTT.

The chain recombines TRBV27 with TRBJ2-2, with TRBD2 identical over 12 bases. Trimming removed 5 bases from V and 9 bases from J; junction bases left unmatched: 7. Germline V gene sequence: CDR1 MNHEY, CDR2 SMNVEV (reference sequence). The CDR3 covers 15 residues. CDR3 amino acids: CASSPRLAGVRELFF. The CDR3 nucleotides are TGTGCCAGCAGTCCCCGACTAGCGGGAGTCCGGGAGCTGTTTTTT.

The J gene is TRBJ2-5, the V gene TRBV5-4; D is tentatively TRBD1 or TRBD2 (5 bases each). Per the germline V gene, CDR1 is SGHNT and CDR2 is YYREEE (reference sequence). The CDR3 has 14 residues. V gave up 1 base and J gave up 4 bases, with 11 bases separating them. CDR3 sequence (DNA): TGTGCCAGCAGCTTGAATGGGGGAGCAGAGACCCAGTACTTC. It specifies CASSLNGGAETQYF.

The chain links TRBV5-4 to TRBJ2-7; maybe TRBD2 (5 bases). Between the trimmed V and J ends, which lost 0 bases and 4 bases, there was a span of 14 bases. Per the germline V gene, CDR1 is SGHNT and CDR2 is YYREEE (reference sequence). The CDR3 contains 15 residues. The CDR3 DNA follows: TGTGCCAGCAGCTTGGATCGCGGGCTGGCGTACGAGCAGTACTTC. This codes for CASSLDRGLAYEQYF.

The rearrangement joins TRBV5-1 to TRBJ2-5; 11 bases align to TRBD1. Per the germline V gene, CDR1 is SGHRS and CDR2 is YFSETQ. The V and J ends lost 3 bases and 1 base, in that order; junction bases with no gene match: 5. CDR3 length: 16 residues. CDR3 sequence reads: CASSSGQGATQETQYF. The CDR3, as DNA: TGCGCCAGCAGCTCCGGACAGGGGGCGACCCAAGAGACCCAGTACTTC.

The chain couples TRBV6-4 to TRBJ2-1; maybe TRBD2 (5 bases). The CDR3 contains 15 residues. V lost 5 bases to trimming and J lost 4 bases, with 15 bases between them. Germline CDR1 reads MRHNA; CDR2 reads SNTAGT. Written as DNA, the CDR3 is TGTGCCAGCAGTTGGAACTCCCCGGGGTACAATGAGCAGTTCTTC. Translating gives CASSWNSPGYNEQFF.

This clone appeared a few times. The V and J genes are TRBV7-9 and TRBJ1-1; D call uncertain. The CDR3 length is 12 residues. Germline V gene sequence: CDR1 SEHNR, CDR2 FQNEAQ (reference sequence). Trimming pared 5 bases from V and 7 bases from J, leaving 11 bases between. DNA for the CDR3: TGTGCCAGCAGCCCCAACAGTCGTGAAGCTTTCTTT. Translating gives CASSPNSREAFF.

The CDR3 region has the DNA TGTGCCAGCAGCCAGACCCTGGGACAGGGAGTTTACGAGCAGTACTTC. Its translation is CASSQTLGQGVYEQYF. The J gene is TRBJ2-7, the V gene TRBV7-8; TRBD1 matches at 9 bases. The length of the CDR3 is 16 residues. V lost 5 bases, J lost 4 bases, and 12 bases stayed unmatched. Germline V CDR1 and CDR2: SGHVS, FQNEAQ.